Below are 5 T cell receptor beta chains sequenced from a single sample in a study of blood T cell repertoires in COVID-19. Produced via immunoSEQ multiplex PCR; TCRdb's table is partial and in-frame only. The table includes 200,000 to 300,000 clones, around four fifths detected once. The specimen sequenced was peripheral blood. The receptors originated from a woman aged 60-75 years with active or convalescent COVID-19.

V usage is TRBV27 and J usage is TRBJ1-6; 7 nucleotides align to TRBD1. CDR3 length: 15 amino acids. In germline, CDR1 is MNHEY, CDR2 SMNVEV (reference sequence). V lost 2 bases and J lost 7; bases outside the gene matches: 5. The CDR3 DNA is TGTGCCAGCAGTTTAGACAGGGCCCGAAATTCACCCCTCCACTTT. As protein: CASSLDRARNSPLHF.

The chain is built from TRBV3-1 (or the pseudogene TRBV3-2) and TRBJ2-3; the match to TRBD2 covers 7 bases. Germline CDR1 LGHDT, CDR2 YNNKEL (reference sequence). This CDR3 has 15 amino acids. With 4 bases clipped from V and 1 base from J, the junction kept 5 bases outside the gene matches. In nucleotides, the CDR3 is TGTGCCAGCAGCCCCCGGGGAGGGGGCACAGATACGCAGTATTTT. Protein product: CASSPRGGGTDTQYF.

This chain uses TRBV21-1 with TRBJ1-3; no check of the table's D call, TRBD1, against the DNA was made. TRBV21-1 is a recognized pseudogene. This CDR3 contains 17 residues. CDR3 loop: CASSKGGDRGLGNTIYF. The CDR3 DNA follows: TGTGCCAGCAGCAAAGGCGGAGACAGGGGGCTCGGAAACACCATATATTTT.

This clone was found a few times. This chain links TRBV11-3 with TRBJ2-3; 7 nucleotides align to TRBD1. Germline CDR1 reads SGHNT; CDR2 reads YENEEA. With 5 bases clipped from V and 6 bases from J, the junction kept 8 bases outside the gene matches. This CDR3 contains 14 residues. The CDR3 coding sequence is TGTGCCAGCAGCCCTCGGGACAGCCAGGATACGCAGTATTTT. Translating it yields CASSPRDSQDTQYF.

V gene TRBV5-8 combines with J gene TRBJ1-2; no clear D. Germline lookup yields CDR1 SGHTS and CDR2 YDEGEE. The CDR3 covers 16 residues. V lost 3 bases and J 2 bases, leaving 17 bases between the germline ends. This chain's CDR3 is CASSSTNGRMNYGYTF. In nucleotides, the CDR3 is TGTGCCAGCAGCTCGACGAACGGGAGGATGAACTATGGCTACACCTTC.